A single sample is the source of the 16 T cell receptor beta chains below, sequenced in a study of shared clonotypes between healthy human individuals. Profiling relied on immunoSEQ multiplex PCR, and the TCRdb table lists in-frame clones only, not all of them. The table lists more than 450,000 clones, 79% of them singletons. The sample comprised PBMCs. The source of these receptors is a woman aged 40 to 55 in good health. Some clones in this sample may be carry-over from other donors' samples.

The CDR3 sequence: CASSIGDRGGEQYF. CDR3 bases: TGTGCCAGTAGTATAGGGGACAGGGGTGGCGAGCAGTACTTC. The rearrangement joins TRBV19 to TRBJ2-7; TRBD1 matches 10 bases. Germline values: CDR1 LNHDA, CDR2 SQIVND (reference sequence). This CDR3 spans 14 amino acids. Trimming at V came to 1 base and at J to 6 bases, leaving 3 bases not matched to a gene.

CDR3 coding DNA: TGCGCCAGCAGCGGAACACTACCGGGACAGGGGAACAATGAGCAGTTCTTC. This encodes CASSGTLPGQGNNEQFF. V usage is TRBV5-1 and J usage is TRBJ2-1; 10 nucleotides match TRBD1. CDR3 length: 17 amino acids. Losses at the gene ends were 4 bases for V and 5 bases for J; bases not matched to a gene: 12. CDR1 is SGHRS and CDR2 is YFSETQ in the germline V gene. The complete variable domain, with remaining parts taken from reference TRBV5-1 and TRBJ2-1, reads KAGVTQTPRYLIKTRGQQVTLSCSPISGHRSVSWYQQTPGQGLQFLFEYFSETQRNKGNFPGRFSGRQFSNSRSEMNVSTLELGDSALYLCASSGTLPGQGNNEQFFGPGTRLTVL.

This chain joins TRBV7-2 and TRBJ2-7; the match to TRBD1 covers 7 bases. CDR1 is SGHTA, CDR2 FQGNSA, per germline. Trimming removed 4 bases from V and 4 bases from J; junction bases left unmatched: 10. This CDR3 contains 15 residues. The chain's CDR3 is CASSSNPGQQYEQYF. The CDR3 region has the DNA TGTGCCAGCAGCTCCAACCCGGGACAGCAATACGAGCAGTACTTC. The complete variable domain, with remaining parts taken from reference TRBV7-2 and TRBJ2-7, reads GAGVSQSPSNKVTEKGKDVELRCDPISGHTALYWYRQSLGQGLEFLIYFQGNSAPDKSGLPSDRFSAERTGGSVSTLTIQRTQQEDSAVYLCASSSNPGQQYEQYFGPGTRLTVT.

The rearrangement links TRBV23-1 to TRBJ1-1; D is perhaps TRBD1 (6 bases). TRBV23-1 is an ORF, with its function uncertain. The V end was cut by 6 bases, the J end by 1 base, with 6 bases between. The CDR3 loop spans 12 amino acids. The CDR3 nucleotides are TGCGCCAGCAGGGGACAGAACACTGAAGCTTTCTTT. Protein product: CASRGQNTEAFF.

The chain has TRBV7-9 and TRBJ2-5, with 8 bases matching TRBD2. Trimming took 1 base from V and 5 from J; bases not matched to a gene: 9. The length of the CDR3 is 16 residues. Germline V gene lookup returns CDR1 SEHNR and CDR2 FQNEAQ (reference sequence). The CDR3 region has the DNA TGTGCCAGCAGCTTAGAAGCGGGAGTAATCGCCGAGACCCAGTACTTC. Translating gives CASSLEAGVIAETQYF.

This clone was counted between two and nine times. The V gene is TRBV19, the J gene TRBJ1-3, with no clear D. The CDR3 is 14 residues long. Germline CDR1 and CDR2: LNHDA and SQIVND (reference sequence). Trimming removed 3 bases from V and 3 bases from J, with 9 bases in between. CDR3 protein: CASSIFGGGNTIYF. The CDR3 coding sequence is TGTGCCAGTAGTATCTTCGGTGGTGGAAACACCATATATTTT.

This chain uses TRBV19 with TRBJ2-1; 12 bases match TRBD2. CDR3 length: 15 amino acids. CDR1 is LNHDA and CDR2 is SQIVND in the germline V gene (reference sequence). V lost 5 bases, J lost 4 bases, and 3 bases stayed unmatched. The CDR3 loop reads CASSPLAGGYNEQFF. CDR3 bases: TGTGCCAGTAGTCCCCTAGCGGGAGGGTACAATGAGCAGTTCTTC.

The rearrangement uses TRBV4-3 and TRBJ1-2; D is ambiguous. The ends were cut back, 0 bases at V and 12 bases at J, with 14 bases in the middle. CDR3 size: 13 residues. Germline V CDR1 and CDR2: LGHNA, YSLEER. CDR3: CASSQDVSGRNTF. Here the CDR3 DNA reads TGCGCCAGCAGCCAAGATGTGAGTGGGAGGAACACCTTC.

The chain combines TRBV5-4 with TRBJ2-6; D might be TRBD1 or TRBD2, each matching 6 bases. Germline V gives CDR1 SGHNT, CDR2 YYREEE (reference sequence). The V end was cut by 7 bases, the J end by 2 bases, with 19 bases between. There are 17 residues in the CDR3. CDR3 protein: CASEGGWQGTGANVLTF. The DNA for the CDR3 is TGTGCCAGCGAGGGGGGTTGGCAGGGTACTGGGGCCAACGTCCTGACTTTC.

This clone was seen a few times. The chain recombines TRBV9 with TRBJ2-2; TRBD2 agrees at 8 bases. CDR1 is SGDLS, CDR2 YYNGEE, per germline. V trimming: 6 bases; J trimming: 4 bases; junction bases outside the gene matches: 5. The CDR3 totals 14 residues. The CDR3 loop is CASTREGITGELFF. The CDR3 DNA is TGTGCCAGCACACGGGAGGGCATCACCGGGGAGCTGTTTTTT.

This clone was seen only a few times. The chain employs TRBV30 and TRBJ1-5; D is possibly TRBD1 (6 bases). Germline CDR1 GTSNPN, CDR2 SVGIG (reference sequence). V was trimmed by 4 bases and J by 7 bases, leaving 14 bases between them. This CDR3 contains 13 residues. The CDR3 DNA sequence: TGTGCCTGGAACACAGGGTTGAAACAGCCCCAGCATTTT. This translates into CAWNTGLKQPQHF. Full variable domain (outside the CDR3, taken from reference TRBV30 and TRBJ1-5): SQTIHQWPATLVQPVGSPLSLECTVEGTSNPNLYWYRQAAGRGLQLLFYSVGIGQISSEVPQNLSASRPQDRQFILSSKKLLLSDSGFYLCAWNTGLKQPQHFGDGTRLSIL.

This chain links TRBV6-6 with TRBJ2-7; D not certain. CDR3 length equals 15 residues. Trimming stripped 5 bases from V and 3 bases from J, with 17 bases between. CDR1 and CDR2 (germline): MNHNY, SVGAGI (reference sequence). The CDR3 is CASSRDQSNSYEQYF. The CDR3 DNA is TGTGCCAGCAGTAGAGACCAATCCAATAGCTACGAGCAGTACTTC.

Comment on this clone: This likely stems from a read error, as it lies one base from a far larger clone. The chain is built from TRBV5-3 and TRBJ2-1; unclear D gene. TRBV5-3 belongs to the ORF category, with a function that is uncertain. The CDR3 covers 15 residues. The CDR3 protein is CARSLPNTSYDEQFF. The CDR3 DNA is TGTGCCAGAAGCTTGCCCAACACCTCCTACGATGAGCAGTTCTTC.

The chain links TRBV28 to TRBJ1-4; the D is unclear. There are 15 residues in the CDR3. CDR1 and CDR2 (germline): MDHEN, SYDVKM. V was pared by 3 bases and J by 0 bases, with 8 bases between. The CDR3 reads CASSFSEATNEKLFF. The DNA of the CDR3 is TGTGCCAGCAGTTTCTCAGAAGCAACTAATGAAAAACTGTTTTTT.

The J gene is TRBJ2-7, the V gene TRBV11-3; D is possibly TRBD2 (6 bases). The V end was cut by 5 bases, the J end by 2 bases, with 13 bases between. This CDR3 spans 14 amino acids. The V gene's germline CDR1 is SGHNT and CDR2 YENEEA. The CDR3 region has the DNA TGTGCCAGCAGCCCAGGGAGGTCTACCTACGAGCAGTACTTC. Translating gives CASSPGRSTYEQYF.

This chain links TRBV5-3 with TRBJ1-2, with 7 bases lining up with TRBD1. TRBV5-3 is an open reading frame whose function is uncertain. The junction had 1 base not matched to a gene; V was cut back by 0 bases and J by 2 bases. The CDR3 is made up of 14 amino acids. The CDR3 here is CARSLDRGNYGYTF. The CDR3 DNA reads as TGTGCCAGAAGCTTGGACAGGGGCAACTATGGCTACACCTTC.